This TCR beta chain was sequenced during a study of OX40 agonist ivuxolimab in advanced cancers. Study-level findings and limits: Certain nonresponders additionally had low normalized T-cell clonal expansion. Among the lowest levels of clonal expansion were found in partial responders at 0.1-3.0 mg/kg. Compared with CD4+, CD8+ T cells on average had more expanded clones.

Germline trimming cut 5 bases from V and 5 bases from J; bases unmatched to any gene: 10. Germline CDR1 is MGHRA and CDR2 is YSYEKL. CDR3 size: 16 residues. As for this clone: As yet, its antigen is unknown.

Sequencing used immunoSEQ multiplex PCR; TCRdb keeps in-frame clones, though not all of them. The sample records about 40,000 clones, around 88% being singletons. J is TRBJ2-1 and V is TRBV4-1, with TRBD1 matching over 9 bases. This sample comprised CD4+ or CD8+ T cells sorted from blood, obtained in a trial of the OX40 agonist ivuxolimab. The TCR originated in an adult with an advanced solid tumor such as melanoma, head and neck, liver or kidney cancer. The CDR3 loop reads CASSSFWDRVNNEQFF. The CDR3 DNA is TGCGCCAGCAGCTCTTTTTGGGACAGGGTTAACAATGAGCAGTTCTTC.